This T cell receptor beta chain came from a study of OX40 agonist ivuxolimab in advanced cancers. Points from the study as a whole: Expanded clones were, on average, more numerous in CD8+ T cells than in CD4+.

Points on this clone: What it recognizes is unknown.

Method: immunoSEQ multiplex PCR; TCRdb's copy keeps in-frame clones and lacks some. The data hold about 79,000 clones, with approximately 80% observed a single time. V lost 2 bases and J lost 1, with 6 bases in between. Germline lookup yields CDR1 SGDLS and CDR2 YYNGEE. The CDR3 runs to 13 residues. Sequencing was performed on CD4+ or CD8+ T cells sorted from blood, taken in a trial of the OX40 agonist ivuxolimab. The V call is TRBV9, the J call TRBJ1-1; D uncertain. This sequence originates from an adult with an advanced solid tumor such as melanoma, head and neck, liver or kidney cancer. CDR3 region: CASSVGRNTEAFF. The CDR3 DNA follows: TGTGCCAGCAGCGTTGGGAGGAACACTGAAGCTTTCTTT. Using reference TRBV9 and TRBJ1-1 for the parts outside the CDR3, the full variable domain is DSGVTQTPKHLITATGQRVTLRCSPRSGDLSVYWYQQSLDQGLQFLIQYYNGEERAKGNILERFSAQQFPDLHSELNLSSLELGDSALYFCASSVGRNTEAFFGQGTRLTVV.